One TCR beta chain is described in this entry. This specimen comes from a study of blood T cell repertoires in COVID-19. Looking at the study overall: Whether acute or convalescent, the COVID-19 samples came from the United States, Italy and Spain. Nucleic acid was either cDNA or gDNA, and it came from T cells, B-cell-depleted T cells, or PBMCs.

Study processing details: Nucleated cell counts were estimated from reference gene primer amplification. TCRdb's table, derived via immunoSEQ multiplex PCR, lists solely in-frame clones and lacks some. That table gives V, J and clone size, and the DNA gave D and trimming. The data contain a few hundred thousand clones, about nine tenths of them seen just once; the ten biggest clones take up roughly 2%. CDR1 and CDR2 from the germline V gene are SGHRS and YFSETQ. The ends lost 0 bases at V and 0 bases at J; junction bases unmatched: 9. The CDR3 runs 18 residues. The TCR was taken from a woman aged 50 to 60 who had recovered from COVID-19. The sequencing input was peripheral blood. The gene calls are TRBV5-1 and TRBJ2-1; 7 bases map to TRBD1. The CDR3 nucleotides are TGCGCCAGCAGCTTGGGGCGGATGGGACAGCGCTCCTACAATGAGCAGTTCTTC. Its protein product is CASSLGRMGQRSYNEQFF.